This T cell receptor (beta chain) appears in the sequencing data of a study of cytomegalovirus exposure and HLA in healthy donors listed by TCRdb under 2017. With regard to the full study: According to an earlier analysis of a few hundred of the donors, roughly 180 million T cells yielded 90 million to 130 million unique TCR beta sequences and 276 Gb of sequence data. All discovery cohort repertoires had been generated using a single sequencing platform. High-throughput TCR immunosequencing, statistical association of individual TCRs with disease status, and machine learning were combined to predict cytomegalovirus infection status. The study profiled the T cell repertoires of about 720 subjects by immunosequencing and related them to cytomegalovirus serostatus. To decide whether each TCR beta V gene segment behaved as functional or pseudogenic, an earlier analysis of fewer than 750 of the donors relied on high-throughput TCR beta sequencing. Of the 398 genotyped donors, 81% fell in the genetic ancestry cluster associated with self-reported Caucasian donors. About 280 gigabases of sequencing data and roughly 80 million unique TCR sequences made up an early release that covered nearly 650 HLA-typed donors. Genome-wide SNP genotypes for about three fifths of the roughly 670 donors were used in a later genetic analysis, which treated that subset as a discovery cohort. Among around 400 genotyped donors of the cohort, an average of about 220,000 unique TCR beta nucleotide sequences was sequenced per donor, of which about 18% were non-productive. A later analysis re-examined previously published TCR beta repertoires from 610 or so donors and added high-resolution HLA genotyping to investigate patterns of TCR occurrence. Rather than drawing on any new phenotypic data, the later analysis identified candidate immune exposures from TCR beta sequences and the way those sequences occurred across donors. HLA typing covered class I and class II loci at four-digit resolution. The study was designed to test whether signatures of past pathogen exposure could be identified by cataloging public T cell receptors. Typing coverage varied by locus: roughly 629-630 donors for A, B, C, DRB1 and DQB1; approximately 500 for DQA1; more than 600 for DPA1; under 490 for DPB1. In addition to the first cohort of roughly 670 subjects, a separate validation cohort of over 90 different subjects was used. Donor age, sex, ethnicity and CMV serostatus were compiled together with the repertoire data. Roughly 5 DR-DQ haplotypes were handled as single units for association and clustering, since linkage in the cohort was strong.

In regard to this clone: Its antigen is unknown. Within one base of it there is no much larger clone, and no base qualities were kept.

The cohort comprised hundreds of healthy bone marrow donors. At the time of sampling, every cohort member was nominally healthy, though immune exposures that went unrecorded were likely present. The donor was CMV seronegative and was included in the group of about 400 seronegative cohort members. A peripheral blood sample was provided by each donor, and peripheral blood mononuclear cells were used for TCR beta sequencing. Genomic DNA was extracted from the blood cell samples with the Qiagen DNeasy Blood Extraction Kit. The CDR3 numbers 13 residues from cysteine through phenylalanine. Only the CDR3 part of the read is kept: 39 bases, read in frame from the first base. The germline V gene sets CDR1 to SGHRS and CDR2 to YFSETQ. V is pared back by 4 bases and J by 8 bases, with 15 bases lying between the germline termini. Libraries were built with the immunoSEQ multiplex PCR assay. For the multiplex PCR, a mixture combining 60 forward primers for TCR Vbeta segments and 13 reverse primers for TCR Jbeta segments was used. The CDR3 region of rearranged TCR beta genes was amplified from genomic DNA with a multiplex PCR assay. On the Illumina HiSeq System, the amplified TCR beta libraries were sequenced as 87-base-pair reads. The authors' analysis ran thus. Across the 600 to 700 repertoires, a later analysis counted roughly 77 million unique TCR beta chains, around 10 million of which were shared by at least two donors. A nearest-neighbor algorithm error-corrected the raw reads and collapsed the reads into unique sequences, merging closely related sequences to remove PCR and sequencing errors. CDR3 sequences were aligned to IMGT reference sequences to assign V, D and J gene segments. For a sequence to be retained, a match of at least six nucleotides was required to both a V gene segment and a J gene segment. A rearrangement counted as productive if the CDR3 had no stop codons and remained in frame with V and J, and every other rearrangement counted as non-productive. Following IMGT convention, CDR3 was defined as the stretch from the second conserved V-encoded cysteine to the conserved J-encoded phenylalanine. Sequences without an unambiguous match to a single V gene segment were excluded from the earlier analysis of several hundred of the donors. In an earlier analysis of almost 600 of the donors, a V segment was called functional when productive rearrangements were above 56.7%, and segregating when the standard deviation between donors exceeded 5%. A statistical classification framework was developed to diagnose cytomegalovirus status using the catalog of TCR beta chain sequences. V and J gene assignment, in a later analysis, came from comparing TCR nucleotide sequences with IMGT/GENE-DB human TR gene sequences. A later analysis assigned CDR3 sequences and most-parsimonious VDJ recombination scenarios with the TCRdist pipeline. In a later analysis, each TCR beta chain was defined by its CDR3 amino acid sequence together with its V-gene family, and reads lacking a unique V-gene family were excluded. A later analysis removed nearly 600 highly shared, low-generation-probability nucleotide sequences to deal with suspected cross-contamination and a sequencing artifact. In a later analysis, a clonal expansion index was calculated for each public chain from normalized within-repertoire ranks of inferred template counts. A later analysis computed generation probabilities with a VDJ recombination model fitted to out-of-frame rearrangements, and checked the results against IGoR. In a later analysis, TCR-TCR, TCR-HLA and TCR-CMV co-occurrence was scored with hypergeometric tests, and a repertoire-size bias correction was applied to TCR pairs. False discovery rates were estimated in a later analysis by permuting HLA or CMV assignments 20 times. A later analysis grouped co-occurring TCRs with DBSCAN, adding TCRdist sequence similarity when clustering within HLA-allele-positive subsets. Repertoires with fewer than 30,000 or more than 120,000 public chains were left out of co-occurrence clustering, as were four to six repertoires with anomalous nucleotide sharing. The clones in this table, taken by TCRdb from immuneACCESS, are in-frame only. Not every clone is retained; where verified, under half of the shortfall comes from an unresolved V gene, and the cause of the rest is unknown. That table is the source of V, J and clone size, and D and trimming were worked out from the DNA. Across this sample there are about 200,000 clones, with approximately 80% seen only once. Jointly, the top ten make up roughly a sixth of the sample.

General conclusions and limits of the study: A group of highly shared sequence variants was considered likely to be a technical artifact of the sequencing pipeline. A total of 150 or so TCR beta chains were listed by the study as associated with cytomegalovirus. In an earlier analysis of about 600 of the donors, most TCR beta V segments appeared in productive rearrangements about 90% or about 30% of the time, broadly matching IMGT annotations. When HLA alleles, especially DR and DQ, strongly co-occurred, attributing TCR associations to individual alleles was difficult. It was suggested by the authors that the approach could potentially be generalized to other disease states and immunological phenotypes. Immune exposure information for the cohort was limited to CMV serostatus. In a later analysis, several top co-occurrence clusters were reported to appear linked to parvovirus B19, influenza, CMV and Epstein-Barr virus. Linkage disequilibrium might explain the correlated functional status among segregating V segments, but an unknown experimental factor could not be ruled out. The classifier was reported to diagnose cytomegalovirus status with high specificity and sensitivity in both the original and validation cohorts. A later analysis found that TCR association rates varied across HLA loci, with DRB1 alleles showing the most associated TCRs and HLA-C alleles the fewest. In this cohort, only TCR beta chains were sequenced, and detectable features were limited by the absence of alpha or paired-chain data. A later genetic analysis associated a missense DCLRE1C variant with V-gene and J-gene trimming of TCR beta chains, and an independent cohort replicated the association. Around 16 rarely observed V segments, including chromosome 9 orphons, were excluded from the earlier analysis of almost 600 of the donors because counts were too low. According to a later genetic analysis, donors in an Asian-associated ancestry cluster had fewer N-insertions in productive TCRs than the approximately 630-donor mean. While some public TCRs were present in many individuals, most TCR sequences turned up only very rarely across donors. A few of the identified cytomegalovirus-associated TCR beta chains were confirmed in vitro to be specific for cytomegalovirus antigens. HLA typing was unavailable for some donors at each locus, so association tests used only the typed subset. According to a later analysis, most CMV-associated TCR beta chains appeared to be HLA-restricted, and the HLA associations seemed to be driven largely by CMV exposure. Specific HLA alleles were associated with 16,951 TCR beta sequences at a false discovery rate of 0.05 in a later analysis. Compared with equally common non-associated chains, HLA-associated TCR beta chains in a later analysis were more clonally expanded and had lower generation probabilities. A further reported finding was that TCR beta sequences accurately predicted the HLA-A and HLA-B alleles for most subjects in the first cohort. The 87-base-pair reads could not distinguish some IMGT-functional V segments, including TRBV6-2 and TRBV6-3, so those segments were excluded. Presence/absence analyses assumed roughly uniform sequencing depth across donors, an assumption that may not hold.

The sequence came from a man aged 35 to 55 in good health and CMV-seronegative. The sample comprised PBMCs. Rearrangement joined TRBV5-1 to TRBJ1-1; the D gene is not confidently resolved. The nucleotide sequence is TGCGCCAGCAGCAAAGACCCGTCTAGAGAAGCTTTCTTT. It encodes CASSKDPSREAFF.